A single sample is the source of the 9 T cell receptor beta chains below, sequenced in a study of cytomegalovirus exposure and HLA in healthy donors. The primer mix had 60 Vbeta and 13 Jbeta primers. Sequencing used immunoSEQ multiplex PCR; TCRdb keeps in-frame clones, though not all of them. The profile shows tens of thousands of clones, more than 70% of them singletons. Sequenced input: PBMCs. Receptors were obtained from a man aged 25 to 40 in good health and CMV-seronegative.

V gene TRBV7-9 combines with J gene TRBJ2-3; TRBD1 agrees at 7 bases. Germline lookup yields CDR1 SEHNR and CDR2 FQNEAQ (reference sequence). This CDR3 contains 16 residues. Trimming at V came to 5 bases and at J to 2 bases, leaving 10 bases not matched to a gene. CDR3 residues: CASSPLQGEPTDTQYF. The CDR3, as DNA: TGTGCCAGCAGCCCACTCCAGGGGGAACCCACAGATACGCAGTATTTT.

The chain links TRBV7-9 to TRBJ2-3, with 12 nucleotides matching TRBD2. V lost 4 bases, J lost 3 bases, and 2 bases stayed unmatched. Per the germline V gene, CDR1 is SEHNR and CDR2 is FQNEAQ (reference sequence). The CDR3 spans 15 residues. The CDR3 loop reads CASSSGLAGTDTQYF. CDR3 sequence (DNA): TGTGCCAGCAGCTCAGGACTAGCGGGGACAGATACGCAGTATTTT.

The chain couples TRBV10-3 to TRBJ1-5; D gene ambiguous. The germline V and J ends were trimmed by 3 bases and 3 bases, with 9 bases remaining between them. From germline, CDR1 is ENHRY and CDR2 SYGVKD. CDR3 size: 14 residues. The CDR3 DNA reads TGTGCCATCAGTGACGCAGATCCCAATCAGCCCCAGCATTTT. Its protein is CAISDADPNQPQHF.

This clone was picked up one time. CDR3 sequence reads: CASSPDISYEQYF. CDR3 sequence (DNA): TGTGCCAGTAGTCCGGACATTTCCTACGAGCAGTACTTC. The genes are TRBV19 and TRBJ2-7, with TRBD1 as a possible D gene (5 bases). CDR3 length: 13 amino acids. V lost 5 bases and J 1 base, leaving 9 bases between the germline ends. The germline V gene has CDR1 LNHDA and CDR2 SQIVND (reference sequence).

J is TRBJ2-2 and V is TRBV5-5, with a weak D call TRBD2 (6 bases). The CDR3 is made up of 15 amino acids. From germline, CDR1 is SGHKS and CDR2 YYEKEE (reference sequence). Trimming pared 0 bases from V and 2 bases from J, leaving 8 bases between. This chain's CDR3 is CASSLAGGNTGELFF. DNA for the CDR3: TGTGCCAGCAGCTTGGCCGGGGGAAACACCGGGGAGCTGTTTTTT.

The chain employs TRBV9 and TRBJ2-1, with 10 positions matching TRBD1. After removal of 4 bases from V and 4 bases from J, the junction contained 5 bases not matched to a gene. Germline CDR1 is SGDLS and CDR2 is YYNGEE. The CDR3 consists of 15 residues. CDR3 bases: TGTGCCAGCAGCCAGGACAGGGGGGGATACAATGAGCAGTTCTTC. This codes for CASSQDRGGYNEQFF.

This clone showed up just once. The rearrangement links TRBV15 to TRBJ2-1; D might be TRBD2 (5 bases). This CDR3 has 15 residues. CDR1 LNHNV and CDR2 YYDKDF come from the germline V gene (reference sequence). V lost 0 bases to trimming and J lost 10 bases, with 16 bases between them. The chain's CDR3 is CATSRDRVLSGEQFF. The CDR3 nucleotides are TGTGCCACCAGCAGAGACCGGGTCCTTTCGGGAGAGCAGTTCTTC.

The genes are TRBV5-8 and TRBJ2-5, with 11 bases aligning to TRBD2. The germline gives CDR1 SGHTS, CDR2 YDEGEE. Germline trimming cut 3 bases from V and 5 bases from J; bases unmatched to any gene: 9. This CDR3 contains 16 residues. The CDR3 sequence is CASSSGIAGGLETQYF. The CDR3 DNA follows: TGTGCCAGCAGCTCGGGGATAGCGGGAGGGCTGGAGACCCAGTACTTC.

This chain joins TRBV19 and TRBJ1-1; tentative D call: TRBD1 (5 bases). Trimming stripped 0 bases from V and 4 bases from J, with 15 bases between. CDR1 and CDR2 (germline): LNHDA, SQIVND (reference sequence). This CDR3 region has 16 residues. The CDR3 reads CASSIDMGLLGTEAFF. The CDR3, as DNA: TGTGCCAGTAGTATAGATATGGGACTCCTGGGCACTGAAGCTTTCTTT. Full variable domain (outside the CDR3, taken from reference TRBV19 and TRBJ1-1): DGGITQSPKYLFRKEGQNVTLSCEQNLNHDAMYWYRQDPGQGLRLIYYSQIVNDFQKGDIAEGYSVSREKKESFPLTVTSAQKNPTAFYLCASSIDMGLLGTEAFFGQGTRLTVV.